The sequence of this TCR beta chain was determined in a study of T cells in Graves' hyperthyroidism and ophthalmopathy (dated by TCRdb to 2018 to 2020). About the study as a whole: Peripheral blood was collected at initial diagnosis, before any treatment. To identify distinguishing TCR V-J signatures, a discovery cohort of about 100 patients was used, comprising roughly 45 with Graves' ophthalmopathy and approximately 57 with stable Graves' hyperthyroidism. Prospective prediction of ophthalmopathy was tested in an independent validation cohort consisting of 18 to 20 hyperthyroidism patients and approximately 16 patients who later progressed to ophthalmopathy. The approximately 90 discovery patients were randomly split 7:3 into training and test sets. In about 6 Graves' hyperthyroidism patients, the study also compared T-cell repertoires from thyroid tissue with T-cell repertoires from blood. After sampling, hyperthyroidism patients received methimazole starting at 30 mg daily, and ophthalmopathy patients received high-dose intravenous methylprednisolone. According to the paper, TCR Vbeta CDR3 sequencing was carried out on 135 peripheral blood samples, which came from 40 to 45 ophthalmopathy, around 74 hyperthyroidism and 17 progressor patients. Study-level results and caveats: No statistical method was used to set the sample size in advance, and investigators knew the group allocation. In validation, the model predicted progression to ophthalmopathy with roughly 66% sensitivity and approximately 72% specificity, a median of approximately 6.7 months before onset. Most expanded thyroid clonotypes (frequency above 0.001) were also detected in blood, suggesting blood repertoires may reflect thyroid immune responses. Ophthalmopathy was separated from stable hyperthyroidism by a 13 V-J signature model, with around 90% sensitivity and around 81% specificity obtained in cross-validation and 80%/75% obtained in testing.

Stable Graves' hyperthyroidism was defined as the absence of progression to ophthalmopathy over 18 months of follow-up. Hyperthyroidism patients were newly diagnosed, had a disease duration of under 2 months, and were aged 18 to 65 years. Any patient with an uncontrolled infection, another autoimmune disease, pregnancy or lactation was excluded. Diagnoses relied on clinical symptoms, serum thyroxine and TRAb, thyroid ultrasound and orbital computed tomography. PBMCs were separated from roughly 10 ml of fresh peripheral blood using Ficoll-Paque density gradient centrifugation. Trizol reagent was used to extract total RNA, and RNA quality was then checked on an Agilent 2100 Bioanalyzer. From a lookup of the germline V gene, CDR1 and CDR2 are SNHLY and FYNNEI. Trimming removed 10 bases from V and 6 bases from J; the gene matches leave 11 bases unexplained. The CDR3 runs 14 amino acids, cysteine and phenylalanine included. Left in the record is the CDR3 DNA by itself, 42 bases read in frame from the first base.

This clonotype was counted between two and nine times. This receptor's antigen is unknown. A read error may explain this, as a much larger clone is one base away. The TCR beta CDR3 regions were amplified from the RNA transcripts. The first round of RT-PCR for the TCR CDR3 was performed with the HTBI primer set and the Qiagen OneStep RT-PCR kit. Libraries were constructed in a second round of multiplex PCR, after which size selection and purification were carried out. Paired-end sequencing of the libraries was performed with 100 bp reads on an Illumina HiSeq2000. The authors' analysis ran thus. SOAPnuke was used to process the raw data, with reads discarded if the reads contained adapters or uncalled bases, had a mean Phred below 15, or lacked an exact constant-primer or identifier match. COPE v1.2.5 was used to merge the high-quality paired reads, and each unique nucleotide sequence was defined as a clonotype. MiTCR v1.1 was used to align the clonotypes against IMGT TRBV, TRBD and TRBJ reference segments. The analysis was restricted to V-J combinations with a frequency above 0.0001, which together covered over 99% of the repertoires. The TCS score was defined as the ratio of F50 (clonal expansion) to E x V (chaos), calculated using BLOSUM62-based TCRdist between CDR3 peptides within each V-J. Welch's t-statistics and random forest reduced roughly 500 V-J features to 10 to 15, which were used in a naive Bayes classifier (R e1071). The raw public reads went through TCRdb reprocessing: fastp at Q25, MiXCR clone calling, in-frame beta chains kept. Every entry covers one CDR3 protein and lists the most common genes and DNA from its rows. These V and J calls rely on TCRdb rather than the paper's analysis. The sample contains about half a million distinct CDR3 sequences, roughly 20% of them found a single time. The top ten constitute around 27% of the sample.

Sequencing was carried out using blood. The sequence derives from a man aged 18 to 30 with Graves' hyperthyroidism. Recombination joined TRBV2 with TRBJ1-2, with 10 junctional bases fitting TRBD1. This receptor has the CDR3 CAISLKTGGHGYTF. The nucleotide sequence is TGTGCCATCAGCCTCAAGACAGGGGGCCATGGCTACACCTTC. The CDR3, completed at both ends by the reference TRBV2 and TRBJ1-2 genes, gives the full variable domain EPEVTQTPSHQVTQMGQEVILRCVPISNHLYFYWYRQILGQKVEFLVSFYNNEISEKSEIFDDQFSVERPDGSNFTLKIRSTKLEDSAMYFCAISLKTGGHGYTFGSGTRLTVV.